This T cell receptor beta chain originates from a study of T cell responses to AZD1222 COVID-19 vaccine. Study as a whole: Pooled in the analysis were second doses at about 4 or about 12 weeks. Study results and limitations: Reports say nearly half of spike-specific TCRs go after unmutated variant regions. CD4 TCRs covered the whole spike, strongest at regions 160-218 and 743-854.

Clones were read by immunoSEQ multiplex PCR, and TCRdb kept only the in-frame ones, dropping some. The repertoire holds fewer than 200,000 clones, with about nine tenths as singletons. Worth noting for this clone: Its antigen remains unidentified. Sequence at one end of the junction differs from germline and may be a read error.

The V gene's germline CDR1 is LGHDT and CDR2 YNNKEL (reference sequence). CDR3 length: 16 residues. The chain carries TRBV3-1 (or the pseudogene TRBV3-2) and TRBJ1-6; no reliable D call. The receptor comes from an adult in good health. The source material was peripheral blood, sampled on day 0 of AZD1222 vaccination. The CDR3 reads CASSQDQAAYNPPLHF. The CDR3, as DNA: TGTGCCAGCAGCCAAGATCAGGCAGCCTATAATCCACCCCTCCACTTT.